This TCR beta chain came from a study of blood T cell repertoires in COVID-19. Study summary: T cells, B-cell-depleted T cells, or PBMCs provided the cDNA or gDNA that served as material.

Seattle cases were enrolled at active infection and followed longitudinally. This CDR3 region has 15 residues. From germline, CDR1 is LGHNA and CDR2 YSLEER. V dropped 2 bases and J dropped 5 bases, with 15 bases sitting between them. Per the original methods: It was from reference gene primer amplification that nucleated cell counts were estimated. Measured with immunoSEQ multiplex PCR; TCRdb has only the in-frame clones, and not every one. That table gives V, J and clone size, and the DNA gave D and trimming. The table includes fewer than 80,000 clones, roughly 80% detected once. The TCR sequence derives from a man aged 45-65 years with COVID-19, enrolled during active disease. The specimen was peripheral blood. The chain combines TRBV4-3 with TRBJ1-1; D is perhaps TRBD1 (5 bases). CDR3 loop: CASSQKEGWGTEAFF. The DNA of the CDR3 is TGCGCCAGCAGCCAAAAGGAGGGGTGGGGGACTGAAGCTTTCTTT.